This T cell receptor beta chain was sequenced in a study of blood T cell repertoires in COVID-19 (TCRdb year 2020). For the study in its entirety: Samples covering the acute and convalescent phases of COVID-19 were provided by collaborators in the United States, Italy and Spain. The material from the prospective study consisted of cDNA or gDNA derived from T cells, B-cell-depleted T cells, or PBMCs. Deeply sampled blood TCRbeta repertoires from subjects exposed to, actively infected with, or recovered from COVID-19 were included in the dataset. The repertoires were released in a freely available public database meant as a resource for research on the immune response to SARS-CoV-2. Samples were obtained from the ongoing ImmuneRACE study (first 160 participants) and from about 1,300 subjects provided by 6 global collaborators. The sample metadata nearly always contained a de-identified subject ID, COVID-19 status, age in years and sex. Where available, HLA class I and class II types were taken from metadata supplied by the sample provider and were not determined by assay-based typing.

A word on this clone: What antigen it recognizes has not been identified. No base qualities exist here, and no much larger clone lies one base off it.

The immunoSEQ Assay, a bias-controlled multiplex PCR, was used to amplify TCRbeta CDR3 regions from genomic DNA. In the original analysis: The number of nucleated cells in each sample was estimated by amplification of reference gene primers within the assay. To quantify the absolute abundance of each unique TCRbeta CDR3 rearrangement, sequence reads were collapsed and filtered. For each sample, productive Simpson clonality was calculated by taking the square root of Simpson's diversity index across productive rearrangements. The clones in this table, taken by TCRdb from immuneACCESS, are in-frame only. Not every clone is retained; where verified, under half of the shortfall comes from an unresolved V gene, and the cause of the rest is unknown. For V, J and clone size, that table is used; D and trimming come from the DNA. Here the sample has under 450,000 clones; roughly 87% occur a single time. Together, the top ten hold just under 3% of the sample.

In the prospective study, participants were about 18 to 95 years old, resided in about 25 geographic areas of the United States, and were enrolled through a virtual design. In the prospective study, participants were assigned to cohorts based on the clinical history participants reported in a screening survey and a study questionnaire. ImmuneRACE Cohort 3 recovered participants were defined by two consecutive negative NP/OP PCR tests, healthcare professional clearance, or symptom resolution. In the prospective study, whole blood, serum and a nasopharyngeal or oropharyngeal swab were collected from each participant by mobile phlebotomists. Additional blood draws and questionnaires over a roughly two-month period could optionally be provided by prospective study participants. Prospective study blood samples were shipped either frozen or at room temperature before DNA extraction. Overall study outcomes, separate from this receptor: How much clinical and demographic metadata was included differed by source and by participant, and the metadata was provided uncurated.

Per the germline V gene, MNHEY is the CDR1 and SVGAGI is the CDR2. From cysteine to phenylalanine, the CDR3 is 15 amino acids long. Left in the record is the CDR3 DNA by itself, 45 bases read in frame from the first base. Cut back by 6 bases and 3 bases, the V and J ends lie 15 bases apart. The clonotype was recovered from a woman younger than 45 who had recovered from COVID-19. Sequencing was carried out using PBMCs or T cells enriched from blood (not recorded which). The chain was built from TRBV6-5 and TRBJ2-1, and the D gene may be TRBD1, 8 bases matching. The bases read TGTGCCAGCAGGAGGAGCGGGACAGGCTACAATGAGCAGTTCTTC. Translated, it gives CASRRSGTGYNEQFF.